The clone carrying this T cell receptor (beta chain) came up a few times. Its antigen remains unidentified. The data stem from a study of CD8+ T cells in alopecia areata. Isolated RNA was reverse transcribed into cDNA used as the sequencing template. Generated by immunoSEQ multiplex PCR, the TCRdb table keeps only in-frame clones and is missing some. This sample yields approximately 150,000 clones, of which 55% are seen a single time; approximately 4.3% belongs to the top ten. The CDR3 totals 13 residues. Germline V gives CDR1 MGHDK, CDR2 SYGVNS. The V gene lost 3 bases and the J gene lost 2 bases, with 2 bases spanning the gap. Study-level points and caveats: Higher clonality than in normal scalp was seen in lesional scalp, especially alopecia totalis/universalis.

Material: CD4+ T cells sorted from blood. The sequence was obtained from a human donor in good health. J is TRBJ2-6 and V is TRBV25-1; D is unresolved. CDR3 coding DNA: TGTGCCAGCAGTGATGCTGGGGCCAACGTCCTGACTTTC. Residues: CASSDAGANVLTF. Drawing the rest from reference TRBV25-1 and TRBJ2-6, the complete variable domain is EADIYQTPRYLVIGTGKKITLECSQTMGHDKMYWYQQDPGMELHLIHYSYGVNSTEKGDLSSESTVSRIRTEHFPLTLESARPSHTSQYLCASSDAGANVLTFGAGSRLTVL.